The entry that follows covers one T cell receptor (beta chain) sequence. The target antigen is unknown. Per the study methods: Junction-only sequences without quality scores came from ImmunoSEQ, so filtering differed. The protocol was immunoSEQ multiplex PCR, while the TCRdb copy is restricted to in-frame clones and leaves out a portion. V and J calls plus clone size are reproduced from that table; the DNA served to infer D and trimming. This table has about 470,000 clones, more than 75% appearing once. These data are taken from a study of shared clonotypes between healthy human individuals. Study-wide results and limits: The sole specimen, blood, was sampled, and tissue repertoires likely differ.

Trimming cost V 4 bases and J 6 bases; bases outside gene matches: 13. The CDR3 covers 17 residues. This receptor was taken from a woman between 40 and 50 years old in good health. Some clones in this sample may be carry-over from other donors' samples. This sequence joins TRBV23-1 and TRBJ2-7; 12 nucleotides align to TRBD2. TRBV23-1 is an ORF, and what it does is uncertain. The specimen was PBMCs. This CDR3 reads CASSPLPTSGSWGEQYF. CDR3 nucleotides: TGCGCCAGCAGTCCCCTCCCGACTAGCGGGAGTTGGGGCGAGCAGTACTTC.